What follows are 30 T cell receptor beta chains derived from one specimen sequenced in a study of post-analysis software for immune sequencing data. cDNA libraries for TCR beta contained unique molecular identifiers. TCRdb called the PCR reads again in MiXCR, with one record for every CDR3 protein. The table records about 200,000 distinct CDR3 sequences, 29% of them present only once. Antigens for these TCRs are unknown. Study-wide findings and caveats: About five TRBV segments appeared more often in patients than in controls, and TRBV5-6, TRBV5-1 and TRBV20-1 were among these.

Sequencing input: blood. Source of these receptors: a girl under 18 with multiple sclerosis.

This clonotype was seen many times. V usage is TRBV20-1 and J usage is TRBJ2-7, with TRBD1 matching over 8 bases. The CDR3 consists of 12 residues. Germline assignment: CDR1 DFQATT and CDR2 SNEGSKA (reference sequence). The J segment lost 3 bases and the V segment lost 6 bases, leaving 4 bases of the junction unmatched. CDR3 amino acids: CSAKQGVYEQYF. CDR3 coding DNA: TGCAGTGCCAAACAGGGGGTCTACGAGCAGTACTTC.

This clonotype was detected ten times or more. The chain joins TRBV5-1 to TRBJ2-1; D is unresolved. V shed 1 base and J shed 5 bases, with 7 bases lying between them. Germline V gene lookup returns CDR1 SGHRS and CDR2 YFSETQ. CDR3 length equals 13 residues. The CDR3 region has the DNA TGCGCCAGCAGCTTGTCCACTGACAATGAGCAGTTCTTC. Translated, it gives CASSLSTDNEQFF.

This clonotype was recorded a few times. The CDR3 loop is CSVVGRGGYGYTF. In DNA form, the CDR3 reads TGCAGCGTTGTGGGCAGGGGGGGCTATGGCTACACCTTC. The V gene is TRBV29-1, the J gene TRBJ1-2; 7 bases map to TRBD1. The junction had 6 bases not matched to a gene; V was cut back by 4 bases and J by 4 bases. Per the germline V gene, CDR1 is SQVTM and CDR2 is ANQGSEA. The CDR3 consists of 13 residues.

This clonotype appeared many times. Here the CDR3 reads CAISVGGSYNEQFF. The DNA of the CDR3 is TGTGCCATCAGTGTGGGGGGGTCCTACAATGAGCAGTTCTTC. The V and J genes are TRBV10-3 and TRBJ2-1, with TRBD2 matching over 7 bases. The ends lost 4 bases at V and 1 base at J; junction bases unmatched: 1. Germline CDR1 and CDR2: ENHRY and SYGVKD. This CDR3 comprises 14 residues.

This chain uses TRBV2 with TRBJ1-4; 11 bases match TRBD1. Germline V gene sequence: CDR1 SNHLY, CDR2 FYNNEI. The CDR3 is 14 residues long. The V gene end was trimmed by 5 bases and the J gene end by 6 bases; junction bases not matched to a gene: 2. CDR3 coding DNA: TGTGCCAGCAGTCCGGGACAGGGGGATGAAAAACTGTTTTTT. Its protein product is CASSPGQGDEKLFF.

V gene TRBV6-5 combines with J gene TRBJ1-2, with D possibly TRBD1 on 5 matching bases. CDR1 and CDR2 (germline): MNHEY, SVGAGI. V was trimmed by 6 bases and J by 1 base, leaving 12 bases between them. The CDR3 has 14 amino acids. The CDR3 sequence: CASSHRDLNYGYTF. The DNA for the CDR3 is TGTGCCAGCAGCCACCGGGACCTTAACTATGGCTACACCTTC.

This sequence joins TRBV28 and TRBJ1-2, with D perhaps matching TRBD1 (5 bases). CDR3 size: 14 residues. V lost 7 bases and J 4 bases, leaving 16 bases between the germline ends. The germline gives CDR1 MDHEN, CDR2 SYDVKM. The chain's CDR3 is CASTPGRQSYGYTF. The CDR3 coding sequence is TGTGCCAGCACCCCGGGACGGCAAAGCTATGGCTACACCTTC.

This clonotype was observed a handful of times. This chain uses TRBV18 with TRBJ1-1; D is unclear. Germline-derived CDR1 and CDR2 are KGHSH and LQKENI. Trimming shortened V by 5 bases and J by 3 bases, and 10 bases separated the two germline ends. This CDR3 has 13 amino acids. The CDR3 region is CASSLRAYTEAFF. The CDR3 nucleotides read TGTGCCAGCTCATTGCGGGCGTACACTGAAGCTTTCTTT.

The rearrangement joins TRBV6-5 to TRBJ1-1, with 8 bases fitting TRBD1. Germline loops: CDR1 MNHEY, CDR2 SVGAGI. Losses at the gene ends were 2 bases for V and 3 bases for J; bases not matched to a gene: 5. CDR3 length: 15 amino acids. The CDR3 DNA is TGTGCCAGCAGTTACCAGGGGGCGGGTTACACTGAAGCTTTCTTT. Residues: CASSYQGAGYTEAFF.

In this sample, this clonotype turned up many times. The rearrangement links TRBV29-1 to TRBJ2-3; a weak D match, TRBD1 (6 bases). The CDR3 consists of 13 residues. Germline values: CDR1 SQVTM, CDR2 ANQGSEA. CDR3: CTGKPGDLDTQYF. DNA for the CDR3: TGCACCGGCAAACCAGGGGACCTAGATACGCAGTATTTT.

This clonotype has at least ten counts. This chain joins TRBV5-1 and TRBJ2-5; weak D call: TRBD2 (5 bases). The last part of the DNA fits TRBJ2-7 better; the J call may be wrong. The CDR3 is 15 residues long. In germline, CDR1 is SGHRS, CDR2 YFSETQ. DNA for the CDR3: TGCGCCAGCAGCTTGAATCCGGGGATGGAGGCCGAGCAGTACTTC. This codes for CASSLNPGMEAEQYF.

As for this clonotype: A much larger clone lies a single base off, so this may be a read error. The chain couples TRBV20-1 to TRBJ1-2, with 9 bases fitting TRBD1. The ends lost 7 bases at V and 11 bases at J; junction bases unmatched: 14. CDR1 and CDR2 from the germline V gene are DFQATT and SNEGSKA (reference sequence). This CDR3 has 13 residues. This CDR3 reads CSEVRPATGGYTF. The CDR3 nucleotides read TGCAGTGAAGTTAGGCCGGCGACAGGGGGTTACACCTTC.

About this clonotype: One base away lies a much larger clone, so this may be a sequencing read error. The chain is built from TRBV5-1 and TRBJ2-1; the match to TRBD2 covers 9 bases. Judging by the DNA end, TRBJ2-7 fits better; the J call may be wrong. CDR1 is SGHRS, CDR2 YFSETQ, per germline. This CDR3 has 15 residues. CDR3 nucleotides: TGCGCCAGCAGCTTGGGACTAGCGGCCTACAATGAGCAGTACTTC. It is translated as CASSLGLAAYNEQYF.

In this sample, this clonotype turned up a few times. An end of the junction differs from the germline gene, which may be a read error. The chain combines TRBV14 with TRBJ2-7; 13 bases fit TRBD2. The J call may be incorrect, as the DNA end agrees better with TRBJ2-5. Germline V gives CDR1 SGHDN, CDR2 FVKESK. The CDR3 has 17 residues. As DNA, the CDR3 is TGTGCCAGCAGTCAAGTAGGGGGACTAGCGGGGACCAGGACCCAGTACTTC. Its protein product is CASSQVGGLAGTRTQYF.

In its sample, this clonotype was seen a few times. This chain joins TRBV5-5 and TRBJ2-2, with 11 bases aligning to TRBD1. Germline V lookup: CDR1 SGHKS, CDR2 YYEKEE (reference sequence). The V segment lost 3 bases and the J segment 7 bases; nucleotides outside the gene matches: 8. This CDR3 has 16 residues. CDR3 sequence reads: CASSSFGQGAGGELFF. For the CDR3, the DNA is TGTGCCAGCAGCTCGTTCGGACAGGGGGCTGGCGGGGAGCTGTTTTTT.

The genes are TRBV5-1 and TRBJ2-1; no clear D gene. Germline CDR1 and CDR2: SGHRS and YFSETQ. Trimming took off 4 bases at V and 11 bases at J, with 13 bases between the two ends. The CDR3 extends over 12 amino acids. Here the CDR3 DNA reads TGCGCCAGCAGCCCGGTGATCCATAAGCAGTTCTTC. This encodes CASSPVIHKQFF.

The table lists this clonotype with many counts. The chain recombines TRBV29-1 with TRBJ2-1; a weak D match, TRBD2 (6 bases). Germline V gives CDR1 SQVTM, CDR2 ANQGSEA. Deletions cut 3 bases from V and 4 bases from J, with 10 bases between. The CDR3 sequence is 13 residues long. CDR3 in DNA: TGCAGCGTTGATGGCGGGGTGTACAATGAGCAGTTCTTC. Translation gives CSVDGGVYNEQFF.

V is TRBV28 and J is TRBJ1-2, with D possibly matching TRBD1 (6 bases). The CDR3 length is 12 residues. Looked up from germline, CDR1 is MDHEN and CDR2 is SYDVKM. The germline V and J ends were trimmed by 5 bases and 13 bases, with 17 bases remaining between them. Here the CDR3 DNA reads TGTGCCAGCAGTGTGGGGCCCAGGGGTTTCACCTTC. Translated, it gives CASSVGPRGFTF.

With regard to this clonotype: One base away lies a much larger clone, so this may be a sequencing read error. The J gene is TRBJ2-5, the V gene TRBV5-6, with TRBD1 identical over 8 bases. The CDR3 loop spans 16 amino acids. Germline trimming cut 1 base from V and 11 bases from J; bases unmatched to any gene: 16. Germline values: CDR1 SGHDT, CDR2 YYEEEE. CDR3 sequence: CASSLTTDRGSGEQYF. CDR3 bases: TGTGCCAGCAGCTTGACCACCGACAGGGGATCAGGTGAGCAGTACTTC.

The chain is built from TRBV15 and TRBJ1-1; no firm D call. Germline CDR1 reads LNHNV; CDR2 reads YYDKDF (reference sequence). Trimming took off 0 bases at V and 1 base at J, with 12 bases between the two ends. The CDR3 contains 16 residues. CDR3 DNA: TGTGCCACCAGCAGAGATCTTGGGGAACCGAACACTGAAGCTTTCTTT. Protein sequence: CATSRDLGEPNTEAFF.

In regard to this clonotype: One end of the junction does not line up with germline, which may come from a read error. CDR3 bases: TGTGCCGGCAGCTCAGGGACTAGCGGTCGCGCAGATACGCAGTATTTT. Its protein product is CAGSSGTSGRADTQYF. The gene calls are TRBV5-4 and TRBJ2-3; 11 bases agree with TRBD2. Germline values: CDR1 SGHNT, CDR2 YYREEE (reference sequence). CDR3 length: 16 residues.

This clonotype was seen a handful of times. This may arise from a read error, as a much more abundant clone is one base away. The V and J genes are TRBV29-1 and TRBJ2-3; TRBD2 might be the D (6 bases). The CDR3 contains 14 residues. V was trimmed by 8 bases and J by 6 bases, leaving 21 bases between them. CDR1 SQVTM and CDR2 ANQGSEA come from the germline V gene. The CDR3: CSPSRAGRLDTQYF. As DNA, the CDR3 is TGCAGCCCCTCCCGAGCGGGTCGTTTGGATACGCAGTATTTT.

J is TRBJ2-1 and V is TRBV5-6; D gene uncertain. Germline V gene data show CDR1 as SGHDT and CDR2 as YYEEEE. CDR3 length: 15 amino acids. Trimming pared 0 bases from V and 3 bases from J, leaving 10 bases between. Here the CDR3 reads CASSLAGRLYNEQFF. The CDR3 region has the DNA TGTGCCAGCAGCTTGGCCGGACGGCTCTACAATGAGCAGTTCTTC.

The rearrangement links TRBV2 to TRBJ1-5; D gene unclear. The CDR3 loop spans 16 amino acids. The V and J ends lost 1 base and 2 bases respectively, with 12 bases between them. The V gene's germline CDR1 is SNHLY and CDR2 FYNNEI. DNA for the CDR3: TGTGCCAGCAGTGAAGTAGGGCCTGGGGGCAATCAGCCCCAGCATTTT. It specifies CASSEVGPGGNQPQHF.

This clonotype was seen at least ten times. The CDR3 coding sequence is TGCGCCAGCAGCGTTGGACAGAACACTGAAGCTTTCTTT. Translation gives CASSVGQNTEAFF. The chain has TRBV5-1 and TRBJ1-1; D may be TRBD1 (5 bases). V was clipped by 4 bases and J by 1 base, with 8 bases between them. This CDR3 spans 13 amino acids. CDR1 SGHRS and CDR2 YFSETQ come from the germline V gene. The complete variable domain, with remaining parts taken from reference TRBV5-1 and TRBJ1-1, reads KAGVTQTPRYLIKTRGQQVTLSCSPISGHRSVSWYQQTPGQGLQFLFEYFSETQRNKGNFPGRFSGRQFSNSRSEMNVSTLELGDSALYLCASSVGQNTEAFFGQGTRLTVV.

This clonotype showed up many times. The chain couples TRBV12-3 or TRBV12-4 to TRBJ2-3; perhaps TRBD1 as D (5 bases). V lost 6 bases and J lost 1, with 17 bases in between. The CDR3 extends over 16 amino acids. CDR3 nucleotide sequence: TGTGCCAGCAGAAGGGGAAGGGTTTCCGGCACAGATACGCAGTATTTT. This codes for CASRRGRVSGTDTQYF.

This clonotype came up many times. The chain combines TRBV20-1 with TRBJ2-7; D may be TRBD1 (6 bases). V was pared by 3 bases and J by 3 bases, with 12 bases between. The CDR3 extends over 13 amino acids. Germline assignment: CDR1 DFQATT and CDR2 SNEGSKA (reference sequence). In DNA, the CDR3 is TGCAGTGCTAGGCCGGACAGAAACTACGAGCAGTACTTC. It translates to CSARPDRNYEQYF.

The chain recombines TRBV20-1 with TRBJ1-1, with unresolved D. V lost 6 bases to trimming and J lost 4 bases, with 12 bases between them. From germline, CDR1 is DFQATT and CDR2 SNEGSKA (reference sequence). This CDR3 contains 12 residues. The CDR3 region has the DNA TGCAGTGCACGGGCCGCCGGCACTGAAGCTTTCTTT. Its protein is CSARAAGTEAFF.

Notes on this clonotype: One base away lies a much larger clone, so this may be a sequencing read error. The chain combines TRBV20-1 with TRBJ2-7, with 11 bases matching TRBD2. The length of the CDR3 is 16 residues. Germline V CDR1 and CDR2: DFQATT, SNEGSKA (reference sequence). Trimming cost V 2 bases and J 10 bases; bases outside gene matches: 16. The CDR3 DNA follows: TGCAGTGCTAGAAGGTCTCTAGCGGGAGGCGATCAGGCCCAGTACTTC. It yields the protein CSARRSLAGGDQAQYF.

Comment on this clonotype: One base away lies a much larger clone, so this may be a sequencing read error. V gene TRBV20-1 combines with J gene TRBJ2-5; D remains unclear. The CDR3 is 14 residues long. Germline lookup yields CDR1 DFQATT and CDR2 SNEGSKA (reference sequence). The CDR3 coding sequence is TGCAGTGCTAGAGATTGGGCAGCTCAAGAGACCCGGTACTTC. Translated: CSARDWAAQETRYF.